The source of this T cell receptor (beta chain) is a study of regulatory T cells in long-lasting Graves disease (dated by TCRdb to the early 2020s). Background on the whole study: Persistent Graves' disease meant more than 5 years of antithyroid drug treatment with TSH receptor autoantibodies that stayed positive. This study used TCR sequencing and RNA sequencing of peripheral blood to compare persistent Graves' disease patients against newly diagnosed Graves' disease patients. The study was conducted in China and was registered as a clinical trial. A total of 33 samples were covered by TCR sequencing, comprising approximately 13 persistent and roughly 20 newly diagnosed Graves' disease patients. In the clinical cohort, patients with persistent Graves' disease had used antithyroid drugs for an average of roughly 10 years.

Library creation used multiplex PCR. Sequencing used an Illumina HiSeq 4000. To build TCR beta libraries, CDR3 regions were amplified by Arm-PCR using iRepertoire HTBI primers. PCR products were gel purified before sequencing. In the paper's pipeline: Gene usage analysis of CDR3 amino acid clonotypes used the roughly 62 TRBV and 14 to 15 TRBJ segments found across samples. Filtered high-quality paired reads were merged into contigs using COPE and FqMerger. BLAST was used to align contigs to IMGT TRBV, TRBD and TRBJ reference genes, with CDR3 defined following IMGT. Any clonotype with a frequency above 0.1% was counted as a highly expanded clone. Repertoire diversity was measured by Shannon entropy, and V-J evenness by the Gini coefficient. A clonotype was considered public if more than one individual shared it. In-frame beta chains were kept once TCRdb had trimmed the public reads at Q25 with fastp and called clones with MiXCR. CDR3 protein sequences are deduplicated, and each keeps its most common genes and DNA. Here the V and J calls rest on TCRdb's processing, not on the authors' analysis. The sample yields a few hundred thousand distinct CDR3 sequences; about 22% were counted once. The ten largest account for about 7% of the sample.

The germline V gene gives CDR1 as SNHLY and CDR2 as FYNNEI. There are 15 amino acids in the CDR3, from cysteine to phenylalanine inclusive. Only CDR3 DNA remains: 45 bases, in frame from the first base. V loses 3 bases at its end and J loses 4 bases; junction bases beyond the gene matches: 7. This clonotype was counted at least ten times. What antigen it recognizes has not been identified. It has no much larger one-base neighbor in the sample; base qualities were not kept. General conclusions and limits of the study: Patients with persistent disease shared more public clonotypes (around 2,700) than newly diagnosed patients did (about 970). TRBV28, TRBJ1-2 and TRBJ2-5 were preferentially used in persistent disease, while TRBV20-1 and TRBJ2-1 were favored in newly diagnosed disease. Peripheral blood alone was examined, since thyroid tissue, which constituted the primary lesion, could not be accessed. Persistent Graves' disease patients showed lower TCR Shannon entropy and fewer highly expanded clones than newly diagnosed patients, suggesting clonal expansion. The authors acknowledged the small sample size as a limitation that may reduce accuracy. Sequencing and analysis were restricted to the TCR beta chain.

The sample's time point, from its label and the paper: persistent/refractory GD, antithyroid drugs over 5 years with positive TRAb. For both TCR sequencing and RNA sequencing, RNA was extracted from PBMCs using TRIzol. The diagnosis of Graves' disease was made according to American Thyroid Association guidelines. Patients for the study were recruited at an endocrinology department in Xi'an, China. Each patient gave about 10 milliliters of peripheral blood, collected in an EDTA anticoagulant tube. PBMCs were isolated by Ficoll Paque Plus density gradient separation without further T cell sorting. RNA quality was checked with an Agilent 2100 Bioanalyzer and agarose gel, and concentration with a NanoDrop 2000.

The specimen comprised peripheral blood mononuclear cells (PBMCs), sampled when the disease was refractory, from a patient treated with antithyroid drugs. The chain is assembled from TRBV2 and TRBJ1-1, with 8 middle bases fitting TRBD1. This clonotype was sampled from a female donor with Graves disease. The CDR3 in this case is CASSEIITGGTEAFF. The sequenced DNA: TGTGCCAGCAGTGAGATCATCACAGGGGGCACTGAAGCTTTCTTT.